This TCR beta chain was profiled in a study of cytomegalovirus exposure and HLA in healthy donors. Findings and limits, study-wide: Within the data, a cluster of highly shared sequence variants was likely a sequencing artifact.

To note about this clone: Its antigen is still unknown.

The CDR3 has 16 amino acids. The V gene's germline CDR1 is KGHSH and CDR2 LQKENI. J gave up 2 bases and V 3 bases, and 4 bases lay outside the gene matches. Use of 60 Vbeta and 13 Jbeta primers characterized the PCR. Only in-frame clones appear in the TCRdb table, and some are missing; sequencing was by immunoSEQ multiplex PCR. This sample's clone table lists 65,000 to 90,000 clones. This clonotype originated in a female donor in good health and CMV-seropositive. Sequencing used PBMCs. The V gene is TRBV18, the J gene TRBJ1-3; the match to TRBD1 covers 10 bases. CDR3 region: CASSPSGQGPGNTIYF. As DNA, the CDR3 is TGTGCCAGCTCACCTTCGGGACAGGGGCCTGGAAACACCATATATTTT.